Below, 9 T cell receptor beta chains from the same sample are listed, as sequenced in a study of human thymus T cells. The source of the thymus tissue was resections taken during corrective heart surgery. This table comes from immunoSEQ multiplex PCR, and its TCRdb copy is limited to in-frame clones, with some not included. The sample holds some 130,000 clones; around 94% are singletons and the top ten take around 0.025%. The sample was thymus tissue. The receptors here all came from a boy in the first two years of life with a congenital heart defect but otherwise immunologically healthy.

This chain joins TRBV6-5 and TRBJ1-6; TRBD1 agrees at 8 bases. Germline V CDR1 and CDR2: MNHEY, SVGAGI. With 5 bases clipped from V and 8 bases from J, the junction kept 8 bases outside the gene matches. The CDR3 runs 15 residues. The CDR3 sequence: CASSRQGARDSPLHF. DNA for the CDR3: TGTGCCAGCAGTCGTCAGGGGGCGAGGGATTCACCCCTCCACTTT.

The chain has TRBV11-2 and TRBJ2-2; D could derive from TRBD1 or TRBD2 (6 bases each). V lost 5 bases to trimming and J lost 0 bases, with 19 bases between them. Germline values: CDR1 SGHAT, CDR2 FQNNGV. The length of the CDR3 is 18 residues. This CDR3 reads CASSPTWGAHTNTGELFF. CDR3 DNA: TGTGCCAGCAGCCCGACCTGGGGGGCCCATACGAACACCGGGGAGCTGTTTTTT.

The chain is built from TRBV19 and TRBJ1-2; D gene uncertain. The CDR3 has 14 residues. The germline CDR1 and CDR2 sequences are LNHDA and SQIVND (reference sequence). The germline V and J ends were trimmed by 3 bases and 4 bases, with 12 bases remaining between them. The CDR3 region has the DNA TGTGCCAGTAGTATGGAGCAATTGACCTATGGCTACACCTTC. It is translated as CASSMEQLTYGYTF.

This sequence joins TRBV30 and TRBJ1-5, with D unclear. The CDR3 covers 14 residues. Germline V CDR1 and CDR2: GTSNPN, SVGIG (reference sequence). Trimming pared 4 bases from V and 1 base from J, leaving 11 bases between. CDR3 loop: CAWTRRKSNQPQHF. CDR3 coding DNA: TGTGCCTGGACAAGGCGTAAAAGCAATCAGCCCCAGCATTTT.

The genes are TRBV5-1 and TRBJ2-3; D ambiguous. The CDR3 length is 14 residues. Germline V gene sequence: CDR1 SGHRS, CDR2 YFSETQ. The V gene lost 6 bases and the J gene lost 3 bases, with 14 bases spanning the gap. CDR3 protein: CASTHQPGTDTQYF. In nucleotides, the CDR3 is TGCGCCAGCACCCATCAGCCAGGTACAGATACGCAGTATTTT.

This clone occurred once. The chain employs TRBV4-3 and TRBJ2-5; D is possibly TRBD1 (5 bases). Germline assignment: CDR1 LGHNA and CDR2 YSLEER. V shed 1 base and J shed 3 bases, with 6 bases lying between them. The CDR3 runs to 13 residues. The CDR3 region is CASSQGGEETQYF. CDR3 bases: TGCGCCAGCAGCCAAGGGGGCGAAGAGACCCAGTACTTC.

The V and J genes are TRBV4-1 and TRBJ2-7; D is uncertain. Germline V gene data show CDR1 as MGHRA and CDR2 as YSYEKL. V lost 1 base to trimming and J lost 3 bases, with 13 bases between them. This CDR3 contains 15 residues. The CDR3: CASSQVVAEFYEQYF. DNA of the CDR3: TGCGCCAGCAGCCAAGTGGTAGCAGAATTCTACGAGCAGTACTTC.

V gene TRBV5-4 combines with J gene TRBJ1-2; no firm D call. CDR3 length equals 16 residues. Germline lookup yields CDR1 SGHNT and CDR2 YYREEE (reference sequence). Trimming removed 3 bases at V and 2 bases at J, with 17 bases between. The CDR3 spells CASSSHPSPLNYGYTF. The CDR3, as DNA: TGTGCCAGCAGCTCTCACCCGTCACCGCTAAACTATGGCTACACCTTC.

The DNA for the CDR3 is TGTGCCAGCAGTGAATATCATGGAACCAAAGAGACCCAGTACTTC. Protein: CASSEYHGTKETQYF. V gene TRBV25-1 combines with J gene TRBJ2-5; no reliable D call. The CDR3 runs 15 residues. CDR1 MGHDK and CDR2 SYGVNS come from the germline V gene. V lost 0 bases to trimming and J lost 3 bases, with 11 bases between them.